This T cell receptor (beta chain) came from a study of STAT3 mutations in large granular lymphocyte leukemia (dated 2019 in TCRdb). Regarding the study in general: In roughly half of the longitudinally sequenced T-LGLL patients, canonical activating STAT3 mutations were detected. More than half of T-LGLL patients received one or more immunosuppressive therapy regimens, with hematologic response in 35% to 40% of those treated. For each patient, sequencing was performed at an average of roughly 4 time points, with a range of 2 to 8 samplings. A couple of patients with natural killer LGL leukemia were also sequenced longitudinally as controls within the study. To reconstruct clonal hierarchy and dynamics, serial deep sequencing of TCRbeta CDR3 and STAT3 was performed in patients with T-cell large granular lymphocyte leukemia. From an initial cohort of around 200 LGL patients, roughly 17 representative T-LGLL cases were chosen for longitudinal sequencing of TCRbeta and STAT3.

Study-wide findings and limitations: Since codominant clonotypes persisted in some patients, a small but highly pathogenic clone may have gone undetected. Linking therapy response to changes in TCR clonal burden was complicated by variable intervals between samplings and by differing treatment regimens. Several patients had a dominant TCR clone burden greater than the STAT3 mutant burden, which suggests that the STAT3 mutation arose secondarily within a clone that had already expanded. At least one immunodominant TCRbeta clonotype was present in every T-LGLL patient, and multiple immunodominant subclonotypes appeared in about half of the T-LGLL patients. In about 30% of the 18 patients, TCR clonotype switching occurred after therapy, and every newly emerging clone was STAT3 wild type. Because no samples were available when a clone first appeared, clonal expansion had to be inferred from samplings taken at other points.

Reading the germline V gene gives CDR1 SQVTM and CDR2 ANQGSEA. V was cut back by 4 bases and J by 0 bases, leaving a gap of 13 bases between them. Its CDR3 holds 16 amino acids, cysteine through phenylalanine. Only the CDR3 portion is preserved as DNA: 48 bases, with reading frame beginning at the first base. As regards this clone: Its antigen specificity is not known. Qualities for individual bases were not recorded, and no much larger clone is one base off.

DNA was extracted from blood mononuclear cells, and the same DNA was used for both TCR and STAT3 sequencing. TCRbeta libraries were sequenced on an Illumina MiSeq, averaging about 41,000 productive templates per sample. TCRbeta CDR3 libraries were generated with the immunoSEQ assay using multiplex PCR amplification. From the authors' description of their analysis: Following a previously defined approach, repertoire diversity was calculated, and values close to 0 point to extremely monoclonal samples. Drawn from immuneACCESS, this table holds only the in-frame rearrangements with V and J called that TCRdb kept. Clones are partly lost; checked studies trace under half to an unresolved V gene and leave the rest unexplained. V and J calls and clone size follow that table, whereas D and trimming were derived from the DNA. This sample holds some 9,800 clones; about 90% were observed only once. The ten biggest clones cover roughly a quarter of the sample.

Sequenced input: peripheral blood mononuclear cells. The rearranged chain carries TRBV29-1 and TRBJ2-6; possibly the D gene is TRBD1, per 6 matching bases. The TCR sequence derives from a man aged 55 to 70 with T-cell large granular lymphocyte leukemia. Some clones in this sample may be carry-over from other donors' samples. The age is the age at diagnosis. The CDR3 corresponds to CSVARDTDSGANVLTF. Here is the DNA: TGCAGCGTTGCCAGGGACACCGACTCTGGGGCCAACGTCCTGACTTTC.